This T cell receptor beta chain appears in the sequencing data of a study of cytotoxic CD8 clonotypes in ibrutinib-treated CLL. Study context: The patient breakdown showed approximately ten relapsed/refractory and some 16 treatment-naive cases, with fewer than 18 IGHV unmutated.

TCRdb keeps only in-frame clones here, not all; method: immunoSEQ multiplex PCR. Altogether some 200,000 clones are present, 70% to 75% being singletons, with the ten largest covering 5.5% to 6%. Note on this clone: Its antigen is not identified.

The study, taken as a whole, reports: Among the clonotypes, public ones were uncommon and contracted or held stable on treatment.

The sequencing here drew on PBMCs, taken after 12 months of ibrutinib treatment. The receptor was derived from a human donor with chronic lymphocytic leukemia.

CDR3 amino acids: CASSQGRGGGTDTQYF. The CDR3 bases are TGCGCCAGCAGCCAAGGACGGGGTGGTGGCACAGATACGCAGTATTTT. V and J are TRBV4-1 and TRBJ2-3; D possibly corresponds to TRBD2 (5 bases). The length of the CDR3 is 16 residues. Germline V gene sequence: CDR1 MGHRA, CDR2 YSYEKL. Trimming pared 1 base from V and 1 base from J, leaving 12 bases between.